A selection of T cell receptor beta chains follows, all from one sample in a study of blood T cell repertoires in COVID-19. Assay used: immunoSEQ multiplex PCR; TCRdb lists only in-frame clones, some missing. The sample yields about 500,000 clones, 89% seen once. Sequenced sample: peripheral blood. The receptors were gathered from a man between 18 and 35 years old with COVID-19, enrolled during active disease. Each CDR3 is given with its conserved first and last residue. Fields, in order: J gene, D gene, V gene, clone size, CDR3 DNA, CDR3 protein. A D gene is named only where the DNA matches it firmly. Rows give clone size only sometimes, using once, few, many, or a class for an expanded clone.

j_gene: TRBJ2-7; d_gene: TRBD1; v_gene: TRBV6-5; abundance: NA; CDR3nt: TGTGCCAGCAGTTACGCCGGGACAGGGGGGTATGAGCAGTACTTC; CDR3aa: CASSYAGTGGYEQYF
j_gene: TRBJ1-2; d_gene: NA; v_gene: TRBV5-6; abundance: NA; CDR3nt: TGTGCCAGCAGCTTTGCAGGCTATGGCTACACCTTC; CDR3aa: CASSFAGYGYTF
j_gene: TRBJ2-2; d_gene: NA; v_gene: TRBV18; abundance: NA; CDR3nt: TGTGCCAGCTCACCACGGCTAGCCCCGGGGGCCGGGGAGCTGTTTTTT; CDR3aa: CASSPRLAPGAGELFF
j_gene: TRBJ2-5; d_gene: TRBD2; v_gene: TRBV15; abundance: NA; CDR3nt: TGTGCCACCAGCAGAGTTTCCGCCGGGACTAGCGGGACCCAGTACTTC; CDR3aa: CATSRVSAGTSGTQYF
j_gene: TRBJ1-1; d_gene: NA; v_gene: TRBV6-5; abundance: once; CDR3nt: TGTGCCAGCAGGGTGGACTACCGAACTGAAGCTTTCTTT; CDR3aa: CASRVDYRTEAFF
j_gene: TRBJ2-1; d_gene: TRBD2; v_gene: TRBV3-1/TRBV3-2; abundance: NA; CDR3nt: TGTGCCAGCAGGCTTAGCGGGAGGACTAACAATGAGCAGTTCTTC; CDR3aa: CASRLSGRTNNEQFF
j_gene: TRBJ1-1; d_gene: TRBD1; v_gene: TRBV5-1; abundance: NA; CDR3nt: TGCGCCAGCAGTAAGAGACAGGGGCAAATGAACACTGAAGCTTTCTTT; CDR3aa: CASSKRQGQMNTEAFF
j_gene: TRBJ2-3; d_gene: TRBD1; v_gene: TRBV10-2; abundance: few; CDR3nt: TGCGCCAGCAGCCCTGGGACAGCCCTCAGGGATACGCAGTATTTT; CDR3aa: CASSPGTALRDTQYF
j_gene: TRBJ1-5; d_gene: NA; v_gene: TRBV6-5; abundance: NA; CDR3nt: TGTGCCAGCAGTTACGAGAGGGGAGGACAGCCCCAGCATTTT; CDR3aa: CASSYERGGQPQHF
j_gene: TRBJ2-7; d_gene: NA; v_gene: TRBV20-1; abundance: NA; CDR3nt: TGCAGTGCTAGTCCCAGTACCTACGAGCAGTACTTC; CDR3aa: CSASPSTYEQYF
j_gene: TRBJ2-7; d_gene: TRBD1; v_gene: TRBV3-1/TRBV3-2; abundance: NA; CDR3nt: TGTGCCAGCAGCCAAGGCCCGACAGGGCAGTACGAGCAGTACTTC; CDR3aa: CASSQGPTGQYEQYF
j_gene: TRBJ2-3; d_gene: TRBD2; v_gene: TRBV24-1; abundance: NA; CDR3nt: TGTGCCACCAGTGATCAAGCGGGGACGCAGTATTTT; CDR3aa: CATSDQAGTQYF
j_gene: TRBJ1-4; d_gene: NA; v_gene: TRBV28; abundance: NA; CDR3nt: TGTGCCAGCAGTTGGCAGATGAAGGAAAAACTGTTTTTT; CDR3aa: CASSWQMKEKLFF